The next 28 T cell receptor beta chains were all read from a single sample in a study of T cells in tumors after PD-1 blockade. Generated by immunoSEQ multiplex PCR, the TCRdb table keeps only in-frame clones and is missing some. Of fewer than 55,000 clones listed, over 70% were seen once; the top ten hold 4% to 4.5%. Source: PBMCs, taken before anti-PD-1 treatment. These receptors all come from a human donor with basal cell carcinoma.

The chain recombines TRBV11-3 with TRBJ2-3, with TRBD2 matching 9 bases. With 1 base clipped from V and 0 bases from J, the junction kept 2 bases outside the gene matches. The CDR3 has 16 residues. Germline CDR1 reads SGHNT; CDR2 reads YENEEA. The CDR3 sequence: CASSLGLAGSTDTQYF. The CDR3 coding sequence is TGTGCCAGCAGCTTAGGTCTAGCGGGAAGCACAGATACGCAGTATTTT.

The CDR3 coding sequence is TGTGCCAGCAGTGGGACTAGCACCTACACCGGGGAGCTGTTTTTT. Translated, it gives CASSGTSTYTGELFF. The rearrangement uses TRBV2 and TRBJ2-2, with 8 bases that match TRBD2. Looked up from germline, CDR1 is SNHLY and CDR2 is FYNNEI. The trim removed 4 bases at V and 3 bases at J, leaving 4 bases unmatched. This CDR3 has 15 amino acids.

The chain has TRBV6-5 and TRBJ1-6, with D unresolved. V lost 5 bases and J 8 bases, leaving 13 bases between the germline ends. Germline CDR1 is MNHEY and CDR2 is SVGAGI. The CDR3 runs to 14 residues. The CDR3 loop reads CASSRASWDSPLHF. CDR3 DNA: TGTGCCAGCAGTAGGGCCTCCTGGGATTCACCCCTCCACTTT.

The chain links TRBV7-8 to TRBJ1-1; no reliable D call. The germline V and J ends were trimmed by 6 bases and 1 base, with 9 bases remaining between them. In germline, CDR1 is SGHVS, CDR2 FQNEAQ. The CDR3 has 13 amino acids. The DNA for the CDR3 is TGTGCCAGCAGTTTCCAGGAGAACACTGAAGCTTTCTTT. Its translation is CASSFQENTEAFF.

This clone was picked up a small number of times. The chain has TRBV7-8 and TRBJ2-7; 10 positions agree with TRBD1. Germline assignment: CDR1 SGHVS and CDR2 FQNEAQ. The length of the CDR3 is 15 residues. J lost 6 bases, V lost 2 bases, and 7 bases had no gene match. CDR3 sequence reads: CASSLTQTGGGEQYF. CDR3 sequence (DNA): TGTGCCAGCAGCTTAACCCAGACAGGGGGCGGCGAGCAGTACTTC. Drawing the rest from reference TRBV7-8 and TRBJ2-7, the complete variable domain is GAGVSQSPRYKVAKRGQDVALRCDPISGHVSLFWYQQALGQGPEFLTYFQNEAQLDKSGLPSDRFFAERPEGSVSTLKIQRTQQEDSAVYLCASSLTQTGGGEQYFGPGTRLTVT.

This chain uses TRBV2 with TRBJ2-2; D ambiguous. The ends were cut back, 6 bases at V and 4 bases at J, with 6 bases in the middle. The CDR3 loop spans 12 amino acids. Per the germline V gene, CDR1 is SNHLY and CDR2 is FYNNEI. This CDR3 reads CASRPFTGELFF. CDR3 bases: TGTGCCAGCAGGCCCTTCACCGGGGAGCTGTTTTTT.

The rearrangement links TRBV27 to TRBJ2-7, with 10 bases fitting TRBD1. V lost 5 bases, J lost 4 bases, and 5 bases stayed unmatched. Germline loops: CDR1 MNHEY, CDR2 SMNVEV (reference sequence). The CDR3 is made up of 14 amino acids. CDR3 in DNA: TGTGCCAGCAGTAGACAGGGGGCAGGGTACGAGCAGTACTTC. Translating gives CASSRQGAGYEQYF.

The J gene is TRBJ2-7, the V gene TRBV9, with D uncertain. This CDR3 contains 13 residues. Germline loops: CDR1 SGDLS, CDR2 YYNGEE. V was shortened by 0 bases and J by 6 bases, with 10 bases between the two germline ends. The CDR3 nucleotides read TGTGCCAGCAGCGTAGTGGATACTTCCGAGCAGTACTTC. As protein: CASSVVDTSEQYF.

V usage is TRBV5-1 and J usage is TRBJ1-5; D remains unclear. The germline V gene has CDR1 SGHRS and CDR2 YFSETQ. The CDR3 loop spans 14 amino acids. V lost 5 bases and J lost 1, with 10 bases in between. The CDR3 DNA reads as TGCGCCAGCAGTGAAGGGAAAAGCAATCAGCCCCAGCATTTT. Translation: CASSEGKSNQPQHF.

This clone appeared once. The chain employs TRBV2 and TRBJ1-1, with a weak D call TRBD1 (6 bases). The CDR3 contains 12 residues. Per the germline V gene, CDR1 is SNHLY and CDR2 is FYNNEI. V was trimmed by 6 bases and J by 6 bases, leaving 11 bases between them. CDR3 in amino acids: CASSANRAEAFF. DNA for the CDR3: TGTGCCAGCAGCGCTAACAGGGCTGAAGCTTTCTTT.

This clone was seen a single time. The chain recombines TRBV25-1 with TRBJ2-1; 9 bases match TRBD2. The CDR3 length is 15 residues. Germline CDR1 is MGHDK and CDR2 is SYGVNS. After removal of 4 bases from V and 5 bases from J, the junction contained 6 bases not matched to a gene. CDR3 amino acids: CASSVGGGAHNEQFF. The CDR3 coding sequence is TGTGCCAGCAGTGTTGGCGGGGGGGCACACAATGAGCAGTTCTTC.

This clone has a single count. The chain uses TRBV5-6 and TRBJ1-1; the D gene is possibly TRBD1 (5 bases). The V gene lost 2 bases and the J gene lost 5 bases, with 16 bases spanning the gap. Germline assignment: CDR1 SGHDT and CDR2 YYEEEE. This CDR3 contains 15 residues. Here the CDR3 DNA reads TGTGCCAGCAGCTTTAGTGGGGCAGGAAGTACTGAAGCTTTCTTT. It is translated as CASSFSGAGSTEAFF. Full variable domain (remainder filled in from reference TRBV5-6 and TRBJ1-1): DAGVTQSPTHLIKTRGQQVTLRCSPKSGHDTVSWYQQALGQGPQFIFQYYEEEERQRGNFPDRFSGHQFPNYSSELNVNALLLGDSALYLCASSFSGAGSTEAFFGQGTRLTVV.

The chain combines TRBV6-1 with TRBJ1-3, with 7 positions matching TRBD1. The CDR3 contains 15 residues. Looked up from germline, CDR1 is MNHNS and CDR2 is SASEGT. The trim removed 3 bases at V and 3 bases at J, leaving 5 bases unmatched. CDR3 region: CASSDWAGGGNTIYF. The CDR3 nucleotides are TGTGCCAGCAGTGATTGGGCAGGGGGTGGAAACACCATATATTTT.

By share, this clone ranks as medium-sized. This chain uses TRBV2 with TRBJ2-7; D uncertain. In germline, CDR1 is SNHLY, CDR2 FYNNEI. The CDR3 consists of 12 residues. V was clipped by 3 bases and J by 7 bases, with 10 bases between them. CDR3: CASSDKGWEQYF. Written as DNA, the CDR3 is TGTGCCAGCAGTGATAAGGGTTGGGAGCAGTACTTC.

This rearrangement joins TRBV5-1 to TRBJ2-5, with a tentative D call TRBD2 (7 bases). CDR1 is SGHRS, CDR2 YFSETQ, per germline. Trimming stripped 1 base from V and 5 bases from J, with 12 bases between. CDR3 length equals 14 residues. DNA of the CDR3: TGCGCCAGCAGCTTGTACGGGGGGCTGGAGACCCAGTACTTC. Translated, it gives CASSLYGGLETQYF. Using reference TRBV5-1 and TRBJ2-5 for the parts outside the CDR3, the full variable domain is KAGVTQTPRYLIKTRGQQVTLSCSPISGHRSVSWYQQTPGQGLQFLFEYFSETQRNKGNFPGRFSGRQFSNSRSEMNVSTLELGDSALYLCASSLYGGLETQYFGPGTRLLVL.

This clone appeared a few times. The V gene is TRBV5-1, the J gene TRBJ1-6; 7 bases agree with TRBD1. V lost 4 bases and J lost 6; bases outside the gene matches: 4. This CDR3 has 14 residues. Germline CDR1 is SGHRS and CDR2 is YFSETQ. This chain's CDR3 is CASSPRGVNSPLHF. CDR3 nucleotides: TGCGCCAGCAGCCCCAGGGGGGTTAATTCACCCCTCCACTTT.

This chain links TRBV10-3 with TRBJ2-7, with a weak D call TRBD2 (6 bases). CDR1 and CDR2 from the germline V gene are ENHRY and SYGVKD. This CDR3 is 14 amino acids long. The V gene lost 3 bases and the J gene lost 4 bases, with 13 bases spanning the gap. CDR3 loop: CAISELGGEYEQYF. CDR3 DNA: TGTGCCATCAGTGAATTGGGCGGGGAGTACGAGCAGTACTTC.

V is TRBV7-6 and J is TRBJ2-2; 16 bases agree with TRBD2. CDR1 is SGHVS, CDR2 FNYEAQ, per germline. The CDR3 runs to 19 residues. With V trimmed by 1 base and J by 5 bases, 7 bases remained unmatched. The CDR3 protein is CASSLVGLAGGPSTGELFF. The CDR3 DNA reads TGTGCCAGCAGCTTAGTGGGACTAGCGGGGGGGCCGTCGACCGGGGAGCTGTTTTTT.

The V gene is TRBV28, the J gene TRBJ2-4; unclear D gene. Germline V lookup: CDR1 MDHEN, CDR2 SYDVKM. This CDR3 spans 15 amino acids. Trimming cost V 4 bases and J 8 bases, with 18 bases left between them. The CDR3 loop reads CASSSISRAPDIQYF. In DNA form, the CDR3 reads TGTGCCAGCAGTTCTATAAGCCGGGCCCCCGACATTCAGTACTTC.

The rearrangement joins TRBV7-9 to TRBJ1-4; tentative D call: TRBD1 (5 bases). The CDR3 covers 10 residues. V was trimmed by 8 bases and J by 8 bases, leaving 6 bases between them. Germline V lookup: CDR1 SEHNR, CDR2 FQNEAQ (reference sequence). Here the CDR3 DNA reads TGTGCCAGCGGGGGGGAAAAACTGTTTTTT. Amino acids: CASGGEKLFF.

This chain uses TRBV5-4 with TRBJ2-5; perhaps TRBD2 as D (7 bases). The germline V gene has CDR1 SGHNT and CDR2 YYREEE (reference sequence). The CDR3 runs to 13 residues. The V end was cut by 6 bases, the J end by 2 bases, with 11 bases between. The CDR3 DNA sequence: TGTGCCAGCAAAGGGGGGGAGCAAGAGACCCAGTACTTC. Translated: CASKGGEQETQYF. Full variable domain (remainder filled in from reference TRBV5-4 and TRBJ2-5): ETGVTQSPTHLIKTRGQQVTLRCSSQSGHNTVSWYQQALGQGPQFIFQYYREEENGRGNFPPRFSGLQFPNYSSELNVNALELDDSALYLCASKGGEQETQYFGPGTRLLVL.

This clone is a singleton in its sample. V usage is TRBV5-1 and J usage is TRBJ2-3; tentatively, D is TRBD2 (7 bases). V lost 2 bases, J lost 4 bases, and 14 bases lay in between. The CDR3 runs to 15 residues. Germline V gene sequence: CDR1 SGHRS, CDR2 YFSETQ. DNA for the CDR3: TGCGCCAGCAGCTTCGACGCGGGGGCCCCAGATACGCAGTATTTT. Translating gives CASSFDAGAPDTQYF.

The chain is built from TRBV4-1 and TRBJ2-7; TRBD1 aligns across 8 bases. CDR1 is MGHRA, CDR2 YSYEKL, per germline. CDR3 length equals 15 residues. Trimming removed 3 bases from V and 0 bases from J; junction bases left unmatched: 4. The CDR3 loop is CASSQGQAYSYEQYF. CDR3 bases: TGCGCCAGCAGCCAGGGACAGGCTTACTCCTACGAGCAGTACTTC.

The gene calls are TRBV6-5 and TRBJ2-3; maybe TRBD2 (5 bases). Germline V lookup: CDR1 MNHEY, CDR2 SVGAGI. V was pared by 5 bases and J by 4 bases, with 16 bases between. The CDR3 sequence is 15 residues long. The chain's CDR3 is CASSPQDGGSDTQYF. The CDR3, as DNA: TGTGCCAGCAGTCCTCAAGACGGCGGGTCAGATACGCAGTATTTT.

V and J are TRBV24-1 and TRBJ2-1; D gene unclear. Germline V CDR1 and CDR2: KGHDR, SFDVKD. Trimming removed 3 bases at V and 4 bases at J, with 6 bases between. This CDR3 has 13 residues. For the CDR3, the DNA is TGTGCCACCAGTGATAAAGCGTACAATGAGCAGTTCTTC. Translating it yields CATSDKAYNEQFF.

Here the CDR3 reads CATNLQGREETQYF. The CDR3 nucleotides are TGTGCCACCAATTTACAGGGGCGGGAAGAGACCCAGTACTTC. The chain has TRBV2 and TRBJ2-5; 7 nucleotides agree with TRBD1. The CDR3 is 14 residues long. Germline trimming cut 10 bases from V and 3 bases from J; bases unmatched to any gene: 11. Per the germline V gene, CDR1 is SNHLY and CDR2 is FYNNEI.

The table lists this clone with a count of one. Written as DNA, the CDR3 is TGTGCCATCAGTGAGGGGACAGGGATTTTCGGGGCCAACGTCCTGACTTTC. Translation: CAISEGTGIFGANVLTF. The chain carries TRBV10-3 and TRBJ2-6; 9 positions match TRBD1. The V and J ends lost 2 bases and 4 bases, in that order; junction bases with no gene match: 6. CDR3 length: 17 amino acids. Germline V gene lookup returns CDR1 ENHRY and CDR2 SYGVKD.

V gene TRBV2 combines with J gene TRBJ2-7; D is ambiguous. V was clipped by 7 bases and J by 1 base, with 8 bases between them. CDR3 size: 12 residues. Germline lookup yields CDR1 SNHLY and CDR2 FYNNEI. The CDR3 bases are TGTGCCAGCACGGACGGGTCCTACGAGCAGTACTTC. This codes for CASTDGSYEQYF. The variable domain in full, with the rest retrieved from reference TRBV2 and TRBJ2-7, is EPEVTQTPSHQVTQMGQEVILRCVPISNHLYFYWYRQILGQKVEFLVSFYNNEISEKSEIFDDQFSVERPDGSNFTLKIRSTKLEDSAMYFCASTDGSYEQYFGPGTRLTVT.